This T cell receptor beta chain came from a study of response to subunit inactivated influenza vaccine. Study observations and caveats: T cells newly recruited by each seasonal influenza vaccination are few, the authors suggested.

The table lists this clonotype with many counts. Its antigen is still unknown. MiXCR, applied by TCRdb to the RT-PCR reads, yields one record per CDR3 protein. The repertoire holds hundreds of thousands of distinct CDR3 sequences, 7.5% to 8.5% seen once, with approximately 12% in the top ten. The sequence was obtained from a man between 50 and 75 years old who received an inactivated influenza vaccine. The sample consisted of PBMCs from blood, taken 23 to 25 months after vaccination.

The CDR3 loop reads CASSLRQQDTEAFF. The CDR3 region has the DNA TGTGCCAGCAGCTTACGACAACAGGACACTGAAGCTTTCTTT. The rearrangement uses TRBV7-9 and TRBJ1-1; tentatively, D is TRBD1 (5 bases). CDR1 SEHNR and CDR2 FQNEAQ come from the germline V gene (reference sequence). The germline V and J ends were trimmed by 2 bases and 3 bases, with 10 bases remaining between them. The CDR3 is 14 amino acids.